This TCR beta chain was recovered during a study of cytomegalovirus exposure and HLA in healthy donors. The PCR was carried out with 60 Vbeta primers and 13 Jbeta primers. The repertoire was sequenced with immunoSEQ multiplex PCR; TCRdb's copy has only in-frame clones and lacks some. Its table records 35,000 to 45,000 clones. Regarding the study as a whole: Follow-up analysis later connected one missense variant in DCLRE1C with trimming of TCR beta V- and J-genes.

V lost 2 bases, J lost 1 base, and 5 bases lay in between. Germline values: CDR1 SGHNT, CDR2 YENEEA. CDR3 size: 13 residues. In the case of this clone: Its specificity is unknown.

Sequenced material: PBMCs. This chain joins TRBV11-3 and TRBJ1-1; no clear D. The origin of this receptor is a human donor in good health. The CDR3 sequence is CASSLRENTEAFF. For the CDR3, the DNA is TGTGCCAGCAGCTTACGGGAGAACACTGAAGCTTTCTTT.